The clone carrying this T cell receptor beta chain was counted once. No antigen is known for it. The data derive from a study of T cells in localized non-small cell lung cancer. TCRdb keeps only in-frame clones here, not all; method: immunoSEQ multiplex PCR. The sample yields fewer than 100,000 clones, roughly 86% seen once. Whole-study results and caveats: Because sequencing included only one region (of the tumor), heterogeneity remains possible. A higher density of T cells in blood coincided with extended overall survival. Peak T cell clonality was found in uninvolved adjacent lung, exceeding tumor.

This TCR derives from a man aged 40 to 75 with stage I squamous cell lung carcinoma. Here the sequenced sample was peripheral blood, taken before any cancer treatment.

The CDR3 DNA reads as TGTGCCAGCAGCTTATACAGGGGCGGGAACACTGAAGCTTTCTTT. This codes for CASSLYRGGNTEAFF. The chain recombines TRBV7-4 with TRBJ1-1; 7 nucleotides match TRBD1. Per germline, CDR1 SGHVT and CDR2 SQSDAQ. This CDR3 has 15 amino acids. The V and J ends lost 2 bases and 1 base, in that order; junction bases with no gene match: 4.